This T cell receptor (beta chain) was profiled in a study of blood T cell repertoires in COVID-19. Study information: COVID-19 samples, acute and convalescent, were from the United States, Italy and Spain. T cells, B-cell-depleted T cells, or PBMCs supplied cDNA or gDNA.

The authors' processing: Reference gene primer amplification gave estimated nucleated cell counts. TCRdb keeps only in-frame clones here, not all; method: immunoSEQ multiplex PCR. V and J calls and clone size are those listed in that table; D and trimming were worked out from the DNA. The repertoire has 55,000 to 70,000 clones, about 81% of them found once; the top ten carry about 15%. The material sequenced was peripheral blood. This receptor was obtained from a man aged 80 or over with acute or convalescent COVID-19.

The CDR3 spells CASSPPGGDSYGYTF. CDR3 nucleotides: TGTGCCAGCAGCCCCCCGGGGGGGGATAGCTATGGCTACACCTTC. The chain carries TRBV3-1 (or the pseudogene TRBV3-2) and TRBJ1-2, with a tentative D call TRBD1 (5 bases). The CDR3 consists of 15 residues. The V end was cut by 4 bases, the J end by 4 bases, with 16 bases between. Germline CDR1 LGHDT, CDR2 YNNKEL (reference sequence).